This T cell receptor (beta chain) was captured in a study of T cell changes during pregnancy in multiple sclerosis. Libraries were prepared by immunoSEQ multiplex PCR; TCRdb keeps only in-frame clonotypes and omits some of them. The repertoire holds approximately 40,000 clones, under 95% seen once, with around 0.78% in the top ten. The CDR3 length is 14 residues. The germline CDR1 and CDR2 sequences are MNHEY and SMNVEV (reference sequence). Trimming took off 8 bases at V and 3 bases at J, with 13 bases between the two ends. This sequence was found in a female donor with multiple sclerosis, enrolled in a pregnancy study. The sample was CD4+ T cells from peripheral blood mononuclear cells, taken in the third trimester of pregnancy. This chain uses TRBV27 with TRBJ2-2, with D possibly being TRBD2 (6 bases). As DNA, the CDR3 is TGTGCCAGCGGCTTTAGCGGATACACCGGGGAGCTGTTTTTT. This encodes CASGFSGYTGELFF.